Detailed here is one T cell receptor (beta chain). The target antigen is unknown. The data are from a study of blood T cells in healthy people across ages. General study findings and limits: In older individuals, TCR beta diversity per million T cells was lower, falling roughly linearly with age.

This CDR3 region has 16 residues. The J segment lost 0 bases and the V segment lost 6 bases, leaving 8 bases of the junction unmatched. CDR1 is SGHTS, CDR2 YDEGEE, per germline. A second PCR, run for roughly 7 to 11 cycles, used a sample-barcoded 5' primer plus a J-beta primer mix. One entry per CDR3 protein results from TCRdb running MiXCR on the 5' RACE reads. Among around 800,000 distinct CDR3 sequences listed, more than 25% were seen once. The sample also formed part of further work on T cells of mothers and their children.

The TCR comes from a boy aged 5 to 17 in good health. The source material was blood. The rearrangement joins TRBV5-8 to TRBJ2-2; 7 bases map to TRBD1. CDR3 sequence reads: CASKTPDRANTGELFF. The CDR3 DNA is TGTGCCAGCAAGACCCCCGACAGGGCGAACACCGGGGAGCTGTTTTTT.